The 30 T cell receptor beta chains reported below all come from one sample, sequenced in a study of blood T cells in healthy people across ages. The use of a sample-barcoded 5' primer and a J-beta primer mix characterized a second PCR of about 6 to 12 cycles. TCRdb independently ran MiXCR on the 5' RACE reads; one entry per CDR3 protein. The repertoire holds 1.5 million to 2 million distinct CDR3 sequences, with approximately 30% as singletons. Source material: blood. The receptors stem from a woman between 25 and 40 years old in good health.

The rearrangement uses TRBV20-1 and TRBJ1-2; a weak D match, TRBD1 (6 bases). This CDR3 is 13 amino acids long. V lost 6 bases to trimming and J lost 4 bases, with 15 bases between them. Germline CDR1 reads DFQATT; CDR2 reads SNEGSKA (reference sequence). CDR3 DNA sequence: TGCAGTGCAAACCTACAGGGACTCTATGGCTACACCTTC. Amino acids: CSANLQGLYGYTF.

This clonotype was counted only a few times. The chain has TRBV6-6 and TRBJ2-4; D perhaps matches TRBD1 (6 bases). The J call may not be correct, given that the DNA end is closer to TRBJ2-5. This CDR3 is built from 15 residues. The V gene's germline CDR1 is MNHNY and CDR2 SVGAGI (reference sequence). The CDR3 DNA reads as TGTGCCAGCAGTTACTCGTCACAGGGTCGAGAGACCCAGTACTTC. It is translated as CASSYSSQGRETQYF.

This clonotype was detected a few times. The chain uses TRBV4-3 and TRBJ2-7, with D possibly being TRBD2 (6 bases). The CDR3 has 16 residues. From germline, CDR1 is LGHNA and CDR2 YSLEER. V was cut by 1 base and J by 3 bases, with 16 bases left in between. The CDR3 nucleotides read TGCGCCAGCAGCCAAGCGATTGGACGGGAGATCTACGAGCAGTACTTC. It codes for CASSQAIGREIYEQYF.

In its sample, this clonotype was seen once. A much larger clone lies one base from this, so it may be a read error. The chain joins TRBV29-1 to TRBJ2-5; 16 positions agree with TRBD2. The CDR3 is made up of 17 amino acids. Germline CDR1 SQVTM, CDR2 ANQGSEA. In DNA, the CDR3 is TGCAGCGCGCTATCGGGACTAGCGGGAGGGCTTCAAGAGACCCGGTACTTC. Protein product: CSALSGLAGGLQETRYF.

This chain joins TRBV2 and TRBJ2-1; possibly TRBD1 for D (5 bases). This CDR3 region has 15 residues. Trimming took off 3 bases at V and 7 bases at J, with 16 bases between the two ends. Germline V gene sequence: CDR1 SNHLY, CDR2 FYNNEI. The CDR3 loop is CASSEPRGAGNEQFF. The DNA for the CDR3 is TGTGCCAGCAGTGAGCCGCGTGGGGCAGGAAATGAGCAGTTCTTC.

For this clonotype: One end of the junction is discordant with germline, which a read error may explain. The chain uses TRBV3-1 and TRBJ2-1; D unresolved. This CDR3 has 15 amino acids. In germline, CDR1 is LGHDT, CDR2 YNNKEL (reference sequence). This chain's CDR3 is CASSLGVNSYNERFF. In DNA form, the CDR3 reads TGTGCCAGCAGCCTTGGGGTGAACTCCTACAATGAGCGGTTCTTC.

This clonotype was counted between two and nine times. The chain carries TRBV6-5 and TRBJ2-5; D may correspond to TRBD1 or TRBD2 (5 bases each). V lost 6 bases, J lost 7 bases, and 15 bases lay in between. In germline, CDR1 is MNHEY, CDR2 SVGAGI. The CDR3 is made up of 13 amino acids. As DNA, the CDR3 is TGTGCCAGCAGCACGGGACGGTCCCGGACCCAGTACTTC. Protein product: CASSTGRSRTQYF.

This clonotype was observed many times. This chain joins TRBV20-1 and TRBJ2-5; no firm D call. The CDR3 is made up of 13 amino acids. Per germline, CDR1 DFQATT and CDR2 SNEGSKA (reference sequence). The V gene lost 2 bases and the J gene lost 2 bases, with 9 bases spanning the gap. The CDR3 spells CSARIPEQETQYF. CDR3 sequence (DNA): TGCAGTGCTAGAATCCCAGAACAAGAGACCCAGTACTTC.

This clonotype was seen only once. The V call is TRBV20-1, the J call TRBJ1-2; possibly TRBD1 for D (5 bases). CDR1 is DFQATT, CDR2 SNEGSKA, per germline (reference sequence). This CDR3 is 14 amino acids long. V lost 3 bases and J lost 7, with 18 bases in between. CDR3 sequence (DNA): TGCAGTGCTAGGATCGAGGGCCCGGGGGGTGGCTACACCTTC. This codes for CSARIEGPGGGYTF.

The chain joins TRBV5-1 to TRBJ1-2, with a possible D match to TRBD1 (5 bases). The V gene's germline CDR1 is SGHRS and CDR2 YFSETQ. The V and J ends lost 4 bases and 7 bases respectively, with 20 bases between them. This CDR3 has 15 amino acids. CDR3 amino acids: CASSVQSGTQGGYTF. As DNA, the CDR3 is TGCGCCAGCAGCGTGCAGTCCGGGACCCAAGGTGGCTACACCTTC.

This clonotype was counted at least ten times. The chain combines TRBV10-3 with TRBJ2-3; D call uncertain. Trimming cost V 0 bases and J 3 bases, with 7 bases left between them. Per the germline V gene, CDR1 is ENHRY and CDR2 is SYGVKD. The CDR3 is made up of 14 amino acids. In DNA form, the CDR3 reads TGTGCCATCAGTGAGTCCATGGGGACAGATACGCAGTATTTT. It specifies CAISESMGTDTQYF.

This clonotype was seen at least ten times. The V and J genes are TRBV6-5 and TRBJ2-1; 10 positions agree with TRBD2. The CDR3 contains 16 residues. With 0 bases clipped from V and 3 bases from J, the junction kept 2 bases outside the gene matches. The V gene's germline CDR1 is MNHEY and CDR2 SVGAGI. The CDR3 coding sequence is TGTGCCAGCAGTTACTCATTAGCGGGAGGCTACAATGAGCAGTTCTTC. The encoded protein is CASSYSLAGGYNEQFF.

This clonotype appeared a few times. The J gene is TRBJ2-5, the V gene TRBV25-1, with D tentatively TRBD1 or TRBD2 (6 bases each). V lost 1 base and J lost 1, with 10 bases in between. This CDR3 spans 15 amino acids. Germline V gives CDR1 MGHDK, CDR2 SYGVNS. CDR3 coding DNA: TGTGCCAGCAGTGAATTTGGAGGGGGCCAAGAGACCCAGTACTTC. Protein sequence: CASSEFGGGQETQYF.

The table lists this clonotype with a count of one. This may arise from a read error, as a much more abundant clone is one base away. V is TRBV28 and J is TRBJ2-7; D might be TRBD1 (5 bases). CDR1 and CDR2 from the germline V gene are MDHEN and SYDVKM. The CDR3 extends over 13 amino acids. CDR3 protein: CASRQQDFGEQDF. The CDR3 bases are TGTGCCAGCCGACAGCAAGACTTCGGTGAGCAGGACTTC.

The chain uses TRBV2 and TRBJ1-3; D is undetermined. The CDR3 runs to 14 residues. Deletions cut 2 bases from V and 2 bases from J, with 7 bases between. Germline CDR1 SNHLY, CDR2 FYNNEI. CDR3 in amino acids: CASSEYYAGNTIYF. CDR3 DNA: TGTGCCAGCAGTGAATACTACGCTGGAAACACCATATATTTT. Looking up the rest from reference TRBV2 and TRBJ1-3 gives the full variable domain: EPEVTQTPSHQVTQMGQEVILRCVPISNHLYFYWYRQILGQKVEFLVSFYNNEISEKSEIFDDQFSVERPDGSNFTLKIRSTKLEDSAMYFCASSEYYAGNTIYFGEGSWLTVV.

This clonotype was picked up a small number of times. The CDR3 loop reads CASSLGTSGSLTGELFF. The CDR3 nucleotides read TGCGCCAGCAGCCTCGGGACTAGCGGGAGTCTTACCGGGGAGCTGTTTTTT. The genes are TRBV4-3 and TRBJ2-2; 14 nucleotides align to TRBD2. V lost 4 bases to trimming and J lost 5 bases; unmatched junction nucleotides: 6. The V gene's germline CDR1 is LGHNA and CDR2 YSLEER. There are 17 residues in the CDR3.

This sequence joins TRBV6-2 or TRBV6-3 and TRBJ2-1; 11 nucleotides match TRBD2. The trim removed 0 bases at V and 5 bases at J, leaving 15 bases unmatched. In germline, CDR1 is MNHEY, CDR2 SVGEGT. The CDR3 is 20 amino acids. The CDR3 protein is CASSYSPSTLGTSGNNEQFF. In nucleotides, the CDR3 is TGTGCCAGCAGTTACTCGCCTTCGACCTTAGGGACTAGCGGTAACAATGAGCAGTTCTTC.

The table lists this clonotype with many counts. This CDR3 is CASSESGTSGIVQYF. The CDR3 bases are TGCGCCAGCAGTGAGTCCGGGACTAGCGGGATTGTGCAGTATTTT. The rearrangement links TRBV10-1 to TRBJ2-3, with 13 bases lining up with TRBD2. The CDR3 spans 15 residues. Per the germline V gene, CDR1 is WNHNN and CDR2 is SYGVQD (reference sequence). Trimming at V came to 0 bases and at J to 11 bases, leaving 5 bases not matched to a gene.

This clonotype was detected a few times. V is TRBV20-1 and J is TRBJ2-2; 7 positions agree with TRBD2. This CDR3 contains 15 residues. Germline assignment: CDR1 DFQATT and CDR2 SNEGSKA (reference sequence). V gave up 2 bases and J gave up 5 bases; unmatched junction bases: 8. The CDR3 DNA is TGCAGTGCTAGAAGCGGACTAGAGAAGACCGGGGAGCTGTTTTTT. Translation: CSARSGLEKTGELFF.

Points on this clonotype: Germline is not matched at one junction end, which may reflect a read error. The chain joins TRBV12-3 or TRBV12-4 to TRBJ2-3, with D unresolved. This CDR3 spans 14 amino acids. Here the CDR3 DNA reads TGTGCCAGCAGTAGCAGAGTGAGAGCAGATACGCAATATTTT. It encodes CASSSRVRADTQYF.

This clonotype was observed a few times. CDR3 protein: CASSKQGATDTQYF. The CDR3 bases are TGTGCCAGCAGTAAGCAGGGGGCAACAGATACGCAGTATTTT. V is TRBV28 and J is TRBJ2-3; 8 positions agree with TRBD1. CDR3 length equals 14 residues. V shed 5 bases and J 3 bases; nucleotides not matched to a gene: 4. Germline loops: CDR1 MDHEN, CDR2 SYDVKM.

The rearrangement uses TRBV20-1 and TRBJ2-1, with D uncertain. V lost 3 bases and J 8 bases, leaving 17 bases between the germline ends. This CDR3 has 14 residues. Looked up from germline, CDR1 is DFQATT and CDR2 is SNEGSKA (reference sequence). CDR3 DNA sequence: TGCAGTGCTAGGGCCTCATTATTGTTCTATGAGCAGTTCTTC. Translated: CSARASLLFYEQFF.

This sequence joins TRBV7-2 and TRBJ2-5; no definite D call. CDR1 and CDR2 (germline): SGHTA, FQGNSA. This CDR3 has 14 amino acids. V was pared by 2 bases and J by 2 bases, with 9 bases between. The CDR3 coding sequence is TGTGCCAGCAGCTTATCAGTGGGGCAAGAGACCCAGTACTTC. Translating gives CASSLSVGQETQYF.

The rearrangement uses TRBV4-3 and TRBJ1-1; D unresolved. Trimming stripped 0 bases from V and 0 bases from J, with 11 bases between. This CDR3 contains 16 residues. Germline V gene data show CDR1 as LGHNA and CDR2 as YSLEER. The CDR3 nucleotides are TGCGCCAGCAGCCAAGATAGGAGACCGATGAACACTGAAGCTTTCTTT. Protein sequence: CASSQDRRPMNTEAFF.

This rearrangement joins TRBV28 to TRBJ1-5, with 8 nucleotides matching TRBD1. V shed 6 bases and J 7 bases; nucleotides not matched to a gene: 11. The germline V gene has CDR1 MDHEN and CDR2 SYDVKM. This CDR3 spans 15 amino acids. The CDR3 spells CASSSSDRVRQPQHF. The DNA of the CDR3 is TGTGCCAGCAGCTCCTCGGACAGGGTTCGCCAGCCCCAGCATTTT.

This clonotype was seen a few times. The V call is TRBV7-2, the J call TRBJ2-7; 7 nucleotides match TRBD2. This CDR3 has 15 residues. V trimming: 7 bases; J trimming: 0 bases; junction bases outside the gene matches: 9. CDR1 and CDR2 from the germline V gene are SGHTA and FQGNSA. The CDR3 loop is CASTMTGTNSYEQYF. The DNA for the CDR3 is TGTGCCAGCACCATGACCGGGACTAACTCCTACGAGCAGTACTTC.

The chain links TRBV6-6 to TRBJ1-5; D perhaps matches TRBD1 (5 bases). V was shortened by 0 bases and J by 5 bases, with 17 bases between the two germline ends. The CDR3 runs 17 residues. The V gene's germline CDR1 is MNHNY and CDR2 SVGAGI (reference sequence). CDR3 bases: TGTGCCAGCAGTTACTCGGGGGTTGGGGGGTCGGATCAGCCCCAGCATTTT. It specifies CASSYSGVGGSDQPQHF.

This chain connects TRBV12-5 to TRBJ1-4, with D uncertain. CDR1 is LGHNT, CDR2 FRNRAP, per germline. The CDR3 loop spans 13 amino acids. Trimming pared 1 base from V and 2 bases from J, leaving 2 bases between. CDR3 sequence reads: CASGLGTNEKLFF. Here the CDR3 DNA reads TGTGCTAGTGGTTTGGGGACTAATGAAAAACTGTTTTTT. Supplemented by reference TRBV12-5 and TRBJ1-4, the full variable domain reads DARVTQTPRHKVTEMGQEVTMRCQPILGHNTVFWYRQTMMQGLELLAYFRNRAPLDDSGMPKDRFSAEMPDATLATLKIQPSEPRDSAVYFCASGLGTNEKLFFGSGTQLSVL.

This sequence joins TRBV2 and TRBJ2-1, with a possible D match to TRBD1 (6 bases). The V gene's germline CDR1 is SNHLY and CDR2 FYNNEI. Trimming took 6 bases from V and 7 from J, leaving 19 bases between them. This CDR3 spans 15 amino acids. The CDR3 DNA sequence: TGTGCCAGCAGGACCGGGACATCAGACGGGAATGAGCAGTTCTTC. It encodes CASRTGTSDGNEQFF.

V gene TRBV12-3 or TRBV12-4 combines with J gene TRBJ2-1; TRBD2 agrees at 7 bases. V dropped 6 bases and J dropped 8; count of bases not matched to a gene: 4. The CDR3 runs 12 residues. CDR3 region: CASSRTRHEQFF. In nucleotides, the CDR3 is TGTGCCAGCAGCAGGACTAGGCATGAGCAGTTCTTC.